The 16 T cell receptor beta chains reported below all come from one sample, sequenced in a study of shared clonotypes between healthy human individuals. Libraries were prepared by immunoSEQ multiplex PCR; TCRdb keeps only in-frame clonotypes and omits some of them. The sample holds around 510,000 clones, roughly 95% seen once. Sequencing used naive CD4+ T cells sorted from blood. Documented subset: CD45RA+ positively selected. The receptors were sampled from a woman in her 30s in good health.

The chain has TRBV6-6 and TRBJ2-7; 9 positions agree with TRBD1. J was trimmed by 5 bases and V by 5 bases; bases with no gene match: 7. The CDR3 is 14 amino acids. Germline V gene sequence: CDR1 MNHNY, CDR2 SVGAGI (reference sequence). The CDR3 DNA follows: TGTGCCAGCAGTCCGGGACAGGGTTCCAACGAGCAGTACTTC. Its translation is CASSPGQGSNEQYF.

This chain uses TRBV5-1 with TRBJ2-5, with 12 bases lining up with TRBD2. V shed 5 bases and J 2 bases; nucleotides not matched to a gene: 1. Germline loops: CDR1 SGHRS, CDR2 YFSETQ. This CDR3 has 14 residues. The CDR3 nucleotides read TGCGCCAGCAGTGGGACTAGCGGGCAAGAGACCCAGTACTTC. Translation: CASSGTSGQETQYF.

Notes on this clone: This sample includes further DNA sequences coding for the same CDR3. The CDR3 DNA is TGTGCCAGCAGACCGACTACTTACGAGCAGTACTTC. Its translation: CASRPTTYEQYF. This chain joins TRBV28 and TRBJ2-7; tentatively, D is TRBD2 (5 bases). This CDR3 has 12 amino acids. Per the germline V gene, CDR1 is MDHEN and CDR2 is SYDVKM. The V and J ends lost 6 bases and 4 bases respectively, with 10 bases between them.

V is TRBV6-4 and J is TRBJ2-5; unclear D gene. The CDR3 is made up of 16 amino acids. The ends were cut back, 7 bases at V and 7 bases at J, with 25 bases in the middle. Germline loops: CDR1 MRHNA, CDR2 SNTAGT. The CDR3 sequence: CASTPARHAPRATQYF. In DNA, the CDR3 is TGTGCCAGCACCCCCGCCAGACATGCCCCTAGGGCGACCCAGTACTTC.

This CDR3 reads CASSETTTTYNEQFF. Written as DNA, the CDR3 is TGTGCCAGCAGCGAGACTACTACTACCTACAATGAGCAGTTCTTC. This sequence joins TRBV9 and TRBJ2-1, with D perhaps TRBD2 (5 bases). Germline CDR1 reads SGDLS; CDR2 reads YYNGEE. This CDR3 has 15 amino acids. V was trimmed by 3 bases and J by 2 bases, leaving 12 bases between them.

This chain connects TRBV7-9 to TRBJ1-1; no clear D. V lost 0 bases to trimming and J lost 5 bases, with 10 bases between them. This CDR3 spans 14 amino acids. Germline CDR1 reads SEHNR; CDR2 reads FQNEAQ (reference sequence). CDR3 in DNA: TGTGCCAGCAGCTTAGCGCAGGATTCAACTGAAGCTTTCTTT. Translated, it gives CASSLAQDSTEAFF.

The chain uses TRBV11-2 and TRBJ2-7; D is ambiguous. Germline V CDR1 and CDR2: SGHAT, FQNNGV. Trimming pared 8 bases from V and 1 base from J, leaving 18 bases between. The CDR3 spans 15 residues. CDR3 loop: CASGARNGLSYEQYF. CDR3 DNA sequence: TGTGCCAGCGGCGCCCGCAACGGTCTTTCCTACGAGCAGTACTTC. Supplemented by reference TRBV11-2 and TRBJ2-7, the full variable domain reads EAGVAQSPRYKIIEKRQSVAFWCNPISGHATLYWYQQILGQGPKLLIQFQNNGVVDDSQLPKDRFSAERLKGVDSTLKIQPAKLEDSAVYLCASGARNGLSYEQYFGPGTRLTVT.

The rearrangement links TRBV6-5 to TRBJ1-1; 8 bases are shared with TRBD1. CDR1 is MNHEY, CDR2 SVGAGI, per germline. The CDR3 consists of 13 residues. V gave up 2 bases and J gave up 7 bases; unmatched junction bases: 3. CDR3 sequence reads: CASSYAGTGEAFF. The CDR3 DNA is TGTGCCAGCAGTTACGCGGGGACAGGTGAAGCTTTCTTT.

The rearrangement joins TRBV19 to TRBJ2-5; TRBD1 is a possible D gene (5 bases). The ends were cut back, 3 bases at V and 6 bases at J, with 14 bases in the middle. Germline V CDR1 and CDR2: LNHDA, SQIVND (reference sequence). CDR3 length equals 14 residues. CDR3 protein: CASSIGQGGKTQYF. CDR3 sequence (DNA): TGTGCCAGTAGTATCGGGCAGGGTGGGAAGACCCAGTACTTC.

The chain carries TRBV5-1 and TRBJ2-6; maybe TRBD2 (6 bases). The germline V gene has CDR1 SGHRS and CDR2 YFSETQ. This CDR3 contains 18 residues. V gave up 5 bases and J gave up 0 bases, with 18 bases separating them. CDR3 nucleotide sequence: TGCGCCAGCAGATCGTTCGGGACGGGGGTCTCTGGGGCCAACGTCCTGACTTTC. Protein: CASRSFGTGVSGANVLTF.

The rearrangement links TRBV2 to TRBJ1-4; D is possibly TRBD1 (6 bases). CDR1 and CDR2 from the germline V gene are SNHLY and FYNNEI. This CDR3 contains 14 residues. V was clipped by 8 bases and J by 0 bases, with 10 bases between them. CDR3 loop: CASRQDATNEKLFF. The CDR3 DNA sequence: TGTGCCAGCCGACAGGATGCAACTAATGAAAAACTGTTTTTT.

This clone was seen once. This chain's CDR3 is CASSSREGPYNEQFF. The CDR3 nucleotides read TGTGCCAGCAGCTCTAGAGAGGGCCCCTACAATGAGCAGTTCTTC. This chain uses TRBV7-3 with TRBJ2-1; perhaps TRBD2 as D (5 bases). The CDR3 loop spans 15 amino acids. From germline, CDR1 is SGHTA and CDR2 FQGTGA. With 4 bases removed from V and 2 bases from J, the gap between germline ends came to 12 bases.

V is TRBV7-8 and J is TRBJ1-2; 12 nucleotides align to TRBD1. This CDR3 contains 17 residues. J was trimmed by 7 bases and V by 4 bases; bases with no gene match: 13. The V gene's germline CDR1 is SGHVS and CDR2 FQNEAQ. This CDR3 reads CASSWTAGTGGRFGYTF. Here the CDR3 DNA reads TGTGCCAGCAGCTGGACCGCCGGGACAGGGGGCAGGTTTGGCTACACCTTC.

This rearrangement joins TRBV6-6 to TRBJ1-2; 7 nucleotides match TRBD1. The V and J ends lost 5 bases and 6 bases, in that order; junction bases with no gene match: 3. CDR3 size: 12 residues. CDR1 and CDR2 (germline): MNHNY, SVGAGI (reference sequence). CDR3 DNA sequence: TGTGCCAGCAGTAAGGGACAGAATGGCTACACCTTC. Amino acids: CASSKGQNGYTF.

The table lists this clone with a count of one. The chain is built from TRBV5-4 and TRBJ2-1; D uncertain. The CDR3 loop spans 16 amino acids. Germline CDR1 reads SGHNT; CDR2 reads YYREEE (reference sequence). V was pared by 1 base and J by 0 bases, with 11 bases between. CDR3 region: CASSLSRQSSYNEQFF. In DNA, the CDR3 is TGTGCCAGCAGCTTGAGCCGCCAGAGCTCCTACAATGAGCAGTTCTTC.

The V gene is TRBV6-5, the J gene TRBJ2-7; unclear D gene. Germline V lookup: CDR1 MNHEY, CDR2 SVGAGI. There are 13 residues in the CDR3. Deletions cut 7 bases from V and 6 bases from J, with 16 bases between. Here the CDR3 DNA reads TGTGCCAGCAACGTGGAGTGGAGTGGCGAGCAGTACTTC. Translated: CASNVEWSGEQYF.